The 4 T cell receptor beta chains listed next were all sequenced from one sample in a study of blood T cell repertoires in COVID-19. The assay was immunoSEQ multiplex PCR, and TCRdb's table has in-frame clones only and misses some. The table records about 99,000 clones, 85% to 90% of them present only once. Material: peripheral blood. Every receptor here comes from a human donor in a cohort sampled during active COVID-19.

The chain links TRBV9 to TRBJ2-1; 7 bases align to TRBD1. This CDR3 spans 16 amino acids. Germline V gene data show CDR1 as SGDLS and CDR2 as YYNGEE. V lost 0 bases to trimming and J lost 8 bases; unmatched junction nucleotides: 11. The CDR3 reads CASSVGVRGQEHEQFF. For the CDR3, the DNA is TGTGCCAGCAGCGTAGGGGTGAGGGGGCAGGAGCATGAGCAGTTCTTC.

The rearrangement uses TRBV2 and TRBJ1-2, with D possibly TRBD1 on 6 matching bases. This CDR3 contains 14 residues. Germline lookup yields CDR1 SNHLY and CDR2 FYNNEI. The V and J ends lost 1 base and 4 bases respectively, with 10 bases between them. CDR3 sequence: CASSEDRVGYGYTF. The CDR3 coding sequence is TGTGCCAGCAGTGAAGACAGGGTCGGCTATGGCTACACCTTC.

The rearrangement joins TRBV7-9 to TRBJ1-2; TRBD1 matches at 7 bases. Germline V lookup: CDR1 SEHNR, CDR2 FQNEAQ (reference sequence). Trimming removed 4 bases from V and 3 bases from J; junction bases left unmatched: 8. The CDR3 is made up of 15 amino acids. For the CDR3, the DNA is TGTGCCAGCAGCTCCCGGGACAGCAGATACTATGGCTACACCTTC. This encodes CASSSRDSRYYGYTF.

This clone showed up just a few times. The chain joins TRBV9 to TRBJ1-5; no firm D call. The CDR3 has 15 residues. Germline lookup yields CDR1 SGDLS and CDR2 YYNGEE. The germline V and J ends were trimmed by 0 bases and 3 bases, with 10 bases remaining between them. CDR3 coding DNA: TGTGCCAGCAGCGTAGCCCCGAGGGACAATCAGCCCCAGCATTTT. Translated: CASSVAPRDNQPQHF.